These 7 T cell receptor beta chains were all obtained from the same sample, sequenced in a study of blood T cell repertoires in COVID-19. Only in-frame clones appear in the TCRdb table, and some are missing; sequencing was by immunoSEQ multiplex PCR. The sample comprises 180,000 or so clones, around 91% of which are singletons, and 0.62% rests with the top ten. Sequencing was done on a sample of peripheral blood. The receptor source for this set is a man between 50 and 59 years old with acute or convalescent COVID-19.

This chain joins TRBV2 and TRBJ2-7; D uncertain. Trimming left V 4 bases short and J 2 bases short, with 12 bases between. In germline, CDR1 is SNHLY, CDR2 FYNNEI. The CDR3 consists of 14 residues. The CDR3, as DNA: TGTGCCAGCAGTGCGCCTTCTCAGGCCTACGAGCAGTACTTC. The encoded protein is CASSAPSQAYEQYF. The full variable domain, its missing parts supplied by reference TRBV2 and TRBJ2-7, is EPEVTQTPSHQVTQMGQEVILRCVPISNHLYFYWYRQILGQKVEFLVSFYNNEISEKSEIFDDQFSVERPDGSNFTLKIRSTKLEDSAMYFCASSAPSQAYEQYFGPGTRLTVT.

This clone was detected once. V and J are TRBV7-2 and TRBJ1-2; the match to TRBD1 covers 7 bases. This CDR3 contains 15 residues. In germline, CDR1 is SGHTA, CDR2 FQGNSA. V trimming: 5 bases; J trimming: 1 base; junction bases outside the gene matches: 7. The CDR3 loop reads CASSKYRDSNYGYTF. The CDR3 DNA reads as TGTGCCAGCAGCAAATACCGGGACAGTAACTATGGCTACACCTTC.

The chain employs TRBV6-2 or TRBV6-3 and TRBJ2-7; D remains unclear. The V end was cut by 4 bases, the J end by 1 base, with 11 bases between. CDR1 is MNHEY, CDR2 SVGEGT, per germline. This CDR3 has 14 residues. CDR3 DNA: TGTGCCAGCAGTTTCACAGTTCCATCCTACGAGCAGTACGTC. This gives the protein CASSFTVPSYEQYV.

The J gene is TRBJ1-4, the V gene TRBV4-2; 7 bases are a match to TRBD1. This CDR3 contains 14 residues. Germline loops: CDR1 LGHNA, CDR2 YNFKEQ. With 4 bases clipped from V and 6 bases from J, the junction kept 5 bases outside the gene matches. CDR3 in DNA: TGTGCCAGCAGCCGAGGGACAGTTCATGAAAAACTGTTTTTT. This sequence encodes CASSRGTVHEKLFF.

The genes are TRBV6-6 and TRBJ1-5; D remains ambiguous. CDR3 length: 14 residues. Germline V gives CDR1 MNHNY, CDR2 SVGAGI (reference sequence). Trimming pared 2 bases from V and 3 bases from J, leaving 8 bases between. The CDR3 is CASSYKTVNQPQHF. CDR3 DNA sequence: TGTGCCAGCAGTTACAAAACAGTCAATCAGCCCCAGCATTTT.

This sequence joins TRBV28 and TRBJ1-1; D is perhaps TRBD1 (6 bases). There are 15 residues in the CDR3. With 1 base removed from V and 0 bases from J, the gap between germline ends came to 9 bases. Germline V gene data show CDR1 as MDHEN and CDR2 as SYDVKM. This chain's CDR3 is CASSLFEGVNTEAFF. CDR3 DNA sequence: TGTGCCAGCAGTTTATTCGAGGGGGTGAACACTGAAGCTTTCTTT.

This clone was picked up a small number of times. This chain uses TRBV25-1 with TRBJ1-1; 9 bases match TRBD1. CDR1 and CDR2 from the germline V gene are MGHDK and SYGVNS. V was pared by 6 bases and J by 4 bases, with 3 bases of the junction left unmatched. The CDR3 extends over 13 amino acids. CDR3 region: CASRQGAGTEAFF. In DNA form, the CDR3 reads TGTGCCAGCAGACAGGGGGCGGGCACTGAAGCTTTCTTT.